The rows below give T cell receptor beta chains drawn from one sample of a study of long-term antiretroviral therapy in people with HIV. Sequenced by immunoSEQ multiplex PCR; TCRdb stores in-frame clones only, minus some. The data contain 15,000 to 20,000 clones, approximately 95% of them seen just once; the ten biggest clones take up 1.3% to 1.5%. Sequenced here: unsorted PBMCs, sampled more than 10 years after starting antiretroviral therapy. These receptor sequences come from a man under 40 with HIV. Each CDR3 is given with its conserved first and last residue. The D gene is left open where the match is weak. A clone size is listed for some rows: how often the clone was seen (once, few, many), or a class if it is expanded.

CDR3 DNA: TGTGCCAGCAGCAAAGCGGGGGGACTAGCGGGTAGGGGGCAAGAGACCCAGTACTTC
CDR3 protein: CASSKAGGLAGRGQETQYF
V gene: TRBV21-1
D gene: NA
J gene: TRBJ2-5
clone size: once

CDR3 DNA: TGTGCCAGCAGCCTCGCCGCCTTTATGAACACTGAAGCTTTCTTT
CDR3 protein: CASSLAAFMNTEAFF
V gene: TRBV11-2
D gene: NA
J gene: TRBJ1-1
clone size: NA

CDR3 DNA: TGTGCCAGCAGCTTAACCAGAAGAAATGACTATGGCTACACCTTC
CDR3 protein: CASSLTRRNDYGYTF
V gene: TRBV11-1
D gene: NA
J gene: TRBJ1-2
clone size: once

CDR3 DNA: TGTGCCAGCAGCGTAGGGCGGGGAGGAGCAGAGACCCAGTACTTC
CDR3 protein: CASSVGRGGAETQYF
V gene: TRBV9
D gene: NA
J gene: TRBJ2-5
clone size: once

CDR3 DNA: TGTGCCAGCTCACCGGTCAGATCTACTAATGAAAAACTGTTTTTT
CDR3 protein: CASSPVRSTNEKLFF
V gene: TRBV18
D gene: NA
J gene: TRBJ1-4
clone size: NA

CDR3 DNA: TGTGCCAGTAGTACCCATAAGGGGGGGCACACTGAAGCTTTCTTT
CDR3 protein: CASSTHKGGHTEAFF
V gene: TRBV19
D gene: NA
J gene: TRBJ1-1
clone size: NA

CDR3 DNA: TGTGCCAGCTCACCTGGGCACAGACTCTACGAGCAGTACTTC
CDR3 protein: CASSPGHRLYEQYF
V gene: TRBV18
D gene: NA
J gene: TRBJ2-7
clone size: NA

CDR3 DNA: TGTGCCAGCGGGGGAAACACCATATATTTT
CDR3 protein: CASGGNTIYF
V gene: TRBV7-8
D gene: NA
J gene: TRBJ1-3
clone size: NA

CDR3 DNA: TGTGCCAGCAGACTGCTAGAGACAGCGAACACTGAAGCTTTCTTT
CDR3 protein: CASRLLETANTEAFF
V gene: TRBV27
D gene: NA
J gene: TRBJ1-1
clone size: NA

CDR3 DNA: TGTGCCAGCAGGAAGGGGGCCGAATCTGGGGCCAACGTCCTGACTTTC
CDR3 protein: CASRKGAESGANVLTF
V gene: TRBV5-4
D gene: TRBD1
J gene: TRBJ2-6
clone size: NA

CDR3 DNA: TGTGCCAGCAGCCAAGATGGGGGGACAGGTCTCTACGAGCAGTACTTC
CDR3 protein: CASSQDGGTGLYEQYF
V gene: TRBV4-2
D gene: TRBD1
J gene: TRBJ2-7
clone size: NA

CDR3 DNA: TGTGCCAGCAGCTTATATAGGAGAACCACCGGGGAGCTGTTTTTT
CDR3 protein: CASSLYRRTTGELFF
V gene: TRBV11-2
D gene: NA
J gene: TRBJ2-2
clone size: NA

CDR3 DNA: TGTGCCAGCAGCTTGGGCAGGGGGCAGGGGGAGACCCAGTACTTC
CDR3 protein: CASSLGRGQGETQYF
V gene: TRBV5-4
D gene: TRBD1
J gene: TRBJ2-5
clone size: NA

CDR3 DNA: TGTGCCAGCAGCCTGAGCGGGGAGCTGTTTTTT
CDR3 protein: CASSLSGELFF
V gene: TRBV9
D gene: NA
J gene: TRBJ2-2
clone size: NA

CDR3 DNA: TGTGCCAGCAGTGAATTCAAGACCCAGTACTTC
CDR3 protein: CASSEFKTQYF
V gene: TRBV2
D gene: NA
J gene: TRBJ2-5
clone size: once

CDR3 DNA: TGTGCCAGCAGCTCCTGGGTAGCCCTCGGATATGGCTACACCTTC
CDR3 protein: CASSSWVALGYGYTF
V gene: TRBV7-9
D gene: NA
J gene: TRBJ1-2
clone size: NA

CDR3 DNA: TGTGCCAGTAGTATAGATCTTGAAGTTAACACTGAAGCTTTCTTT
CDR3 protein: CASSIDLEVNTEAFF
V gene: TRBV19
D gene: NA
J gene: TRBJ1-1
clone size: NA

CDR3 DNA: TGTGCCTCTTCCGGGACAGGGGGCGCGGGAGGCTACACCTTC
CDR3 protein: CASSGTGGAGGYTF
V gene: TRBV30
D gene: TRBD1
J gene: TRBJ1-2
clone size: NA

CDR3 DNA: TGTGCCAGCAGCTTCGATGGCTATGGCTACACCTTC
CDR3 protein: CASSFDGYGYTF
V gene: TRBV7-9
D gene: NA
J gene: TRBJ1-2
clone size: NA

CDR3 DNA: TGTGCCAGCAGCACGGGACTGACAAGCTCCTACAATGAGCAGTTCTTC
CDR3 protein: CASSTGLTSSYNEQFF
V gene: TRBV7-3
D gene: NA
J gene: TRBJ2-1
clone size: NA

CDR3 DNA: TGTGCCAGCAGCCAGTACCCCTACGAGCAGTACTTC
CDR3 protein: CASSQYPYEQYF
V gene: TRBV7-9
D gene: NA
J gene: TRBJ2-7
clone size: once

CDR3 DNA: TGTGCCAGCAGTGAGGAGGCAGGGGAAAATCAGCCCCAGCATTTT
CDR3 protein: CASSEEAGENQPQHF
V gene: TRBV6-4
D gene: NA
J gene: TRBJ1-5
clone size: NA

CDR3 DNA: TGTGCCAGCAGTTTAGCCAGGGACCCTAGCTATGGCTACACCTTC
CDR3 protein: CASSLARDPSYGYTF
V gene: TRBV28
D gene: NA
J gene: TRBJ1-2
clone size: NA

CDR3 DNA: TGCGCCAGCGTGGCGAACACTGAAGCTTTCTTT
CDR3 protein: CASVANTEAFF
V gene: TRBV10-2
D gene: NA
J gene: TRBJ1-1
clone size: NA

CDR3 DNA: TGTGCCACCCGGGAAGGCTACGAGCAGTACTTC
CDR3 protein: CATREGYEQYF
V gene: TRBV15
D gene: NA
J gene: TRBJ2-7
clone size: NA

CDR3 DNA: TGTGCCAGCAGTGTGGGGGCCGAGCAGCCCCAGCATTTT
CDR3 protein: CASSVGAEQPQHF
V gene: TRBV6-5
D gene: NA
J gene: TRBJ1-5
clone size: NA

CDR3 DNA: TGTGCCAGCAGCCTAGGGGACAGCAATTCACCCCTCCACTTT
CDR3 protein: CASSLGDSNSPLHF
V gene: TRBV6-1
D gene: TRBD1
J gene: TRBJ1-6
clone size: once

CDR3 DNA: TGTGCCAGCAGTACGGCGGGCGAGACCCAGTACTTC
CDR3 protein: CASSTAGETQYF
V gene: TRBV2
D gene: NA
J gene: TRBJ2-5
clone size: NA

CDR3 DNA: TGTGCCAGCAGTCTAAGTCCCGGGGAGCTGTTTTTT
CDR3 protein: CASSLSPGELFF
V gene: TRBV6-1
D gene: NA
J gene: TRBJ2-2
clone size: NA

CDR3 DNA: TGTGCCAGCAGTTTTAGACCAGGGGCGAGGGAGACCCAGTACTTC
CDR3 protein: CASSFRPGARETQYF
V gene: TRBV11-2
D gene: NA
J gene: TRBJ2-5
clone size: NA

CDR3 DNA: TGCAGCGTTGAAGAAGATACGCAGTATTTT
CDR3 protein: CSVEEDTQYF
V gene: TRBV29-1
D gene: NA
J gene: TRBJ2-3
clone size: NA

CDR3 DNA: TGTGCCAGCAGCTTGGGAAGAAACACTGAAGCTTTCTTT
CDR3 protein: CASSLGRNTEAFF
V gene: TRBV5-4
D gene: NA
J gene: TRBJ1-1
clone size: NA

CDR3 DNA: TGTGCCAGTAGTTCGGACAGGGGGAACATGAACACTGAAGCTTTCTTT
CDR3 protein: CASSSDRGNMNTEAFF
V gene: TRBV19
D gene: TRBD1
J gene: TRBJ1-1
clone size: once

CDR3 DNA: TGTGCCAGCAGCGGAGTCGGATATGAGCAGTTCTTC
CDR3 protein: CASSGVGYEQFF
V gene: TRBV7-2
D gene: NA
J gene: TRBJ2-1
clone size: NA

CDR3 DNA: TGCAGCGCCTGGGGAGGAAATGGCTACACCTTC
CDR3 protein: CSAWGGNGYTF
V gene: TRBV29-1
D gene: NA
J gene: TRBJ1-2
clone size: NA

CDR3 DNA: TGCGCCAGCAGCTTGGGGGGGGAAAACTATGGCTACACCTTC
CDR3 protein: CASSLGGENYGYTF
V gene: TRBV5-1
D gene: NA
J gene: TRBJ1-2
clone size: NA

CDR3 DNA: TGTGCCAGCAGCTTAAGTGTGGACACTGAAGCTTTCTTT
CDR3 protein: CASSLSVDTEAFF
V gene: TRBV7-3
D gene: NA
J gene: TRBJ1-1
clone size: NA